This TCR beta chain was sequenced during a study of shared clonotypes between healthy human individuals. Data came from immunoSEQ multiplex PCR; TCRdb stores just in-frame clones and leaves some out. In the table there are some 2,100,000 clones, approximately 96% of which are singletons. General study findings and limits: Among donors, the sharing of clonotypes was expected to be influenced by sequencing depth. The study's rarefaction showed incomplete sorted-subset sequencing despite large depth.

The germline V and J ends were trimmed by 0 bases and 3 bases, with 15 bases remaining between them. The CDR3 is 15 residues long. The V gene's germline CDR1 is GTSNPN and CDR2 SVGIG (reference sequence). About this clone: Antigen specificity is unknown.

The TCR comes from a man aged 18 to 29 in good health. The sequenced material came from naive CD4+ T cells sorted from blood. Subset in this sample: CD45RA+ positively selected. The chain carries TRBV30 and TRBJ2-7; unclear D gene. The CDR3 nucleotides read TGTGCCTGGAGTGTAACCGGCGCAGGATACTACGAGCAGTACTTC. It is translated as CAWSVTGAGYYEQYF.